This TCR beta chain was documented in a study of blood T cells in healthy people across ages. The CDR3 is made up of 14 amino acids. Germline loops: CDR1 SQVTM, CDR2 ANQGSEA. V lost 6 bases to trimming and J lost 4 bases; unmatched junction nucleotides: 7. Sample-barcoded 5' priming and a J-beta primer mix drove a second PCR of about 7 to 12 cycles. A template-switch adaptor containing 12 random nucleotides labeled each cDNA molecule. TCRdb reprocessed the 5' RACE reads via MiXCR and lists one record per CDR3 protein. The repertoire holds about 800,000 distinct CDR3 sequences, with more than 20% as singletons. Overall study findings and caveats: Strong correlation existed between TCR beta diversity and naive T cell percentage.

This clonotype came up a few times. Antigen: not known. The data were also submitted as part of a second study, on T cells of mothers and their children. That investigation notes: RNA extracted was entirely used for cDNA synthesis, roughly 1.6 ug per 15 ul.

The material sequenced was blood. The chain employs TRBV29-1 and TRBJ2-1, with 9 bases fitting TRBD2. This receptor was taken from a boy aged 5-17 years in good health. The CDR3 DNA reads TGCAGCGTCCGACTAGCGGTTAAGTACAATGAGCAGTTCTTC. It is translated as CSVRLAVKYNEQFF.